What follows are 10 T cell receptor beta chains derived from one specimen sequenced in a study of Graves' ophthalmopathy and Graves' hyperthyroidism. RNA transcripts yielded amplified TCR beta CDR3 regions. An opening RT-PCR round employed HTBI primers and preceded a second-round multiplex PCR. TCRdb reprocessed the multiplex PCR reads via MiXCR and lists one record per CDR3 protein. This table holds around 1.1 million distinct CDR3 sequences, about two fifths found once. The sequenced sample consisted of peripheral blood or thyroid tissue (not recorded which). The source is an adult man with Graves' hyperthyroidism.

The gene calls are TRBV9 and TRBJ2-6; D is possibly TRBD1 (6 bases). Germline lookup yields CDR1 SGDLS and CDR2 YYNGEE. The CDR3 has 15 residues. As DNA, the CDR3 is TGTGCTAACAGGGCGGTATACTCTGGGGCCAACGTCCTGACTTTC. Amino acid sequence: CANRAVYSGANVLTF.

V and J are TRBV10-3 and TRBJ2-2, with TRBD1 matching 7 bases. Germline CDR1 reads ENHRY; CDR2 reads SYGVKD. Germline trimming cut 10 bases from V and 0 bases from J; bases unmatched to any gene: 11. This CDR3 spans 16 amino acids. CDR3 loop: CASSHGQASNTGELFF. For the CDR3, the DNA is TGTGCCAGCAGCCACGGACAGGCTTCGAACACCGGGGAGCTGTTTTTT.

The chain employs TRBV6-5 and TRBJ1-1, with TRBD1 identical over 9 bases. V was pared by 5 bases and J by 3 bases, with 10 bases of the junction left unmatched. CDR1 and CDR2 from the germline V gene are MNHEY and SVGAGI. The CDR3 sequence is 16 residues long. The CDR3 spells CASSPRRGQGYTEAFF. CDR3 bases: TGTGCCAGCAGTCCAAGAAGGGGACAGGGTTACACTGAAGCTTTCTTT.

This clonotype was seen at least ten times. The V and J genes are TRBV7-9 and TRBJ1-5; no definite D call. Trimming removed 1 base from V and 7 bases from J, with 17 bases in between. This CDR3 is 16 amino acids long. Looked up from germline, CDR1 is SEHNR and CDR2 is FQNEAQ (reference sequence). The CDR3 sequence is CASSLVSGGSGQPQHF. The CDR3 region has the DNA TGTGCCAGCAGCTTAGTCTCGGGCGGGAGCGGGCAGCCCCAGCATTTT.

This clonotype was detected a few times. The junction shows a germline mismatch at one end, possibly a read error. The genes are TRBV7-6 and TRBJ1-4, with TRBD1 as a possible D gene (5 bases). The germline V gene encodes CDR1 SGHVS and CDR2 FNYEAQ. CDR3 size: 15 residues. The CDR3: CVSSLLEGRSEKLFF. DNA of the CDR3: TGTGTCAGCAGCTTACTCGAGGGACGGAGTGAAAAACTGTTTTTT.

Note on this clonotype: This sequence may be a read error, since a much larger clone differs from it by one base. The chain recombines TRBV20-1 with TRBJ1-5; 8 bases are shared with TRBD1. With 4 bases clipped from V and 2 bases from J, the junction kept 10 bases outside the gene matches. Per the germline V gene, CDR1 is DFQATT and CDR2 is SNEGSKA (reference sequence). The CDR3 contains 16 residues. The CDR3 DNA sequence: TGCAGTGCTACATCAACCGAGACAGGGGGCAATCAGCCCCAGCATTTT. Translating gives CSATSTETGGNQPQHF.

V is TRBV2 and J is TRBJ1-5; D might be TRBD1 (5 bases). V gave up 5 bases and J gave up 14 bases, with 16 bases separating them. The CDR3 has 12 residues. From germline, CDR1 is SNHLY and CDR2 FYNNEI. The CDR3 spells CASSPDKGHEHF. The CDR3 DNA is TGTGCCAGCAGTCCGGACAAGGGCCACGAGCATTTT.

The table lists this clonotype with a few counts. A clone one base away is much larger, so this may be a read error. CDR3 coding DNA: TGTGCCAGCAGTTACAGGGATGGCTACACCTTC. Translated: CASSYRDGYTF. V is TRBV12-3 or TRBV12-4 and J is TRBJ1-2, with D perhaps TRBD1 (6 bases). This CDR3 has 11 amino acids. V lost 4 bases, J lost 6 bases, and 6 bases lay in between.

This clonotype was found a few times. The chain combines TRBV4-2 with TRBJ1-4; D gene unclear. There are 14 residues in the CDR3. Trimming cost V 1 base and J 1 base, with 4 bases left between them. Germline assignment: CDR1 LGHNA and CDR2 YNFKEQ. CDR3 nucleotides: TGTGCCAGCAGCCAAGGGGAAACTAATGAAAAACTGTTTTTT. Its protein is CASSQGETNEKLFF.

This clonotype appeared a few times. The rearrangement links TRBV5-6 to TRBJ2-5, with D possibly called TRBD1 or TRBD2 (6 bases each). The CDR3 runs 15 residues. CDR1 is SGHDT and CDR2 is YYEEEE in the germline V gene. Trimming removed 0 bases at V and 5 bases at J, with 14 bases between. The CDR3 sequence: CASSLVGGRMETQYF. Written as DNA, the CDR3 is TGTGCCAGCAGCTTGGTGGGGGGCAGAATGGAGACCCAGTACTTC.